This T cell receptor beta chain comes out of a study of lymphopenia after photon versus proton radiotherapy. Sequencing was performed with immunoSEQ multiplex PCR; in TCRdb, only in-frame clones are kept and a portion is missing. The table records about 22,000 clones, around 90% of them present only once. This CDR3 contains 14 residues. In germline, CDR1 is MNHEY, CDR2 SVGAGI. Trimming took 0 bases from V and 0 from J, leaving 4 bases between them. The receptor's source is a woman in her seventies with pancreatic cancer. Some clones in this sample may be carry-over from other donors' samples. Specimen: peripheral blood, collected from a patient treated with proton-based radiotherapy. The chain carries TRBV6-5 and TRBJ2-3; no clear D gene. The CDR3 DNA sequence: TGTGCCAGCAGTTACTCGGGGAGCACAGATACGCAGTATTTT. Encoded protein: CASSYSGSTDTQYF.